This T cell receptor (beta chain) was captured by sequencing in a study of blood T cells in healthy people across ages. The CDR3 contains 15 residues. Per the germline V gene, CDR1 is LGHDT and CDR2 is YNNKEL (reference sequence). The V gene lost 3 bases and the J gene lost 9 bases, with 18 bases spanning the gap. The authors drew approximately 9 milliliters of peripheral blood from each donor. This clonotype was observed a single time. The second PCR ran roughly 7 to 12 cycles with a sample-barcoded 5' primer and J-beta primers. One entry per CDR3 protein, called by TCRdb with MiXCR from the 5' RACE reads. The sample has under 2 million distinct CDR3 sequences, approximately 32% seen once.

This TCR was sampled from a woman aged 25-40 years in good health. Sequencing used blood. The chain couples TRBV3-1 to TRBJ1-5, with D possibly matching TRBD1 (6 bases). CDR3 DNA: TGTGCCAGCAGCCAGGGGGGGACACGGGTATGGCCCCAGCATTTT. It translates to CASSQGGTRVWPQHF.